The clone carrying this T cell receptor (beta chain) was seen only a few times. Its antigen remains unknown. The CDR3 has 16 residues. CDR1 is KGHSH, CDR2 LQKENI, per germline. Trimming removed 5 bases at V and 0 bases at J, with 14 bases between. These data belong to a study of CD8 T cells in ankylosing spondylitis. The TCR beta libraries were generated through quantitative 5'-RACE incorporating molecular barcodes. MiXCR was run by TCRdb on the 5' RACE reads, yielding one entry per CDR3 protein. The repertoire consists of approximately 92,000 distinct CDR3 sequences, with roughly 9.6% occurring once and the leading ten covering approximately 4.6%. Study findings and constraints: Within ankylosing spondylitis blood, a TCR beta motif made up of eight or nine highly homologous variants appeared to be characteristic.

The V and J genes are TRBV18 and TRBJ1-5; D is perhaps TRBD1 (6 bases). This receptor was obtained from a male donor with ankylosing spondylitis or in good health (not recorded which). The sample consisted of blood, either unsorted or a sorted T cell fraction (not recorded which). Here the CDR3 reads CASSSDSHHSNQPQHF. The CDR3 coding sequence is TGTGCCAGCTCATCGGACAGCCACCATAGCAATCAGCCCCAGCATTTT.